The 12 T cell receptor beta chains given below trace back to one sample, sequenced in a study of human T cells and chemical hapten exposure (dated by TCRdb to the early 2020s). The time point tag for this specimen amounts to: pre-sensitization, week 0. In the paper's terms, the treatment or condition label means: therapeutic diphenylcyclopropenone sensitization with weekly scalp DPC. Library preparation used RACE. The instrument was a NextSeq 500. TCRdb's own reprocessing of the public reads used fastp at Q25 and MiXCR and kept productive beta chains. Each CDR3 protein appears once, grouped with its most common genes and DNA. The sample table records fewer than 300,000 distinct CDR3 sequences; 7.7% of these occur just once. 1.2% of the sample comes from the top ten. This sample comprised whole blood, obtained in connection with sensitization to the hapten diphenylcyclopropenone (DPC). Receptors were obtained from a man aged 18 to 29 with alopecia areata. Some clones in this sample may be carry-over from other donors' samples.

This clonotype was detected many times. The chain joins TRBV29-1 to TRBJ2-4; tentative D call: TRBD1 (6 bases). The V end lost 3 bases, the J end lost 3 bases, and 21 bases lay between the germline ends. This CDR3 contains 17 residues. Germline V gene sequence: CDR1 SQVTM, CDR2 ANQGSEA. As DNA, the CDR3 is TGCAGCGTTGAGGGGCAAACAGGGATTACGGGCAAAAACATTCAGTACTTC. It codes for CSVEGQTGITGKNIQYF.

The sample holds many counts of this clonotype. The V gene is TRBV7-2, the J gene TRBJ2-7, with 9 bases lining up with TRBD1. Germline V gene data show CDR1 as SGHTA and CDR2 as FQGNSA. V lost 3 bases and J lost 3; bases outside the gene matches: 3. This CDR3 region has 14 residues. CDR3 sequence reads: CASSFSGQGYEQYV. DNA of the CDR3: TGTGCCAGCAGCTTTTCGGGACAGGGCTACGAGCAGTACGTC.

This clonotype was observed a handful of times. This chain connects TRBV5-8 to TRBJ2-4; D might be TRBD1 (6 bases). Germline V lookup: CDR1 SGHTS, CDR2 YDEGEE. This CDR3 is built from 13 residues. Deletions cut 6 bases from V and 4 bases from J, with 11 bases between. CDR3 nucleotide sequence: TGTGCCAGCACACGGACAGTTAAAAACATTCAGTACTTC. Its translation: CASTRTVKNIQYF.

There are a few counts of this clonotype. This chain connects TRBV6-5 to TRBJ1-6, with 7 positions matching TRBD1. After removal of 9 bases from V and 7 bases from J, the junction contained 9 bases not matched to a gene. The germline V gene encodes CDR1 MNHEY and CDR2 SVGAGI. This CDR3 has 14 amino acids. The CDR3 DNA reads as TGTGCCAGTAGTAAAAACAGGGGAAATTCACCCCTCCACTTT. Translation: CASSKNRGNSPLHF.

This chain uses TRBV20-1 with TRBJ2-7; 9 bases are a match to TRBD1. Trimming took 3 bases from V and 0 from J; bases not matched to a gene: 9. Germline CDR1 DFQATT, CDR2 SNEGSKA (reference sequence). The CDR3 totals 16 residues. CDR3 nucleotide sequence: TGCAGTGCTAGGAAGACAGGGGGGATGAGCTCCTACGAGCAGTACTTC. This codes for CSARKTGGMSSYEQYF.

The J gene is TRBJ1-6, the V gene TRBV6-2 or TRBV6-3; D is possibly TRBD1 (6 bases). Germline V gives CDR1 MNHEY, CDR2 SVGEGT. This CDR3 spans 15 amino acids. The V and J ends lost 2 bases and 3 bases respectively, with 8 bases between them. The CDR3 DNA reads as TGTGCCAGCAGTTACGGACAGATCTATAATTCACCCCTCCACTTT. Amino acid sequence: CASSYGQIYNSPLHF.

In the case of this clonotype: A much larger clonotype is one base distant, so this may be a read error. V usage is TRBV4-2 and J usage is TRBJ1-3; no clear D gene. CDR3 length: 16 residues. Per the germline V gene, CDR1 is LGHNA and CDR2 is YNFKEQ. The CDR3 spells CASSQEPGRTGNSIYF. The CDR3 bases are TGTGCCAGCAGCCAAGAACCGGGGAGAACTGGAAACTCCATATATTTT.

This clonotype is a singleton in its sample. A much bigger clone sits one base away, suggesting this may be a read error. The V and J genes are TRBV28 and TRBJ2-1, with TRBD1 identical over 10 bases. Germline V gene lookup returns CDR1 MDHEN and CDR2 SYDVKM. This CDR3 contains 16 residues. The CDR3 bases are TGTGTCAGCAGGGACGACCGGGACAGGGGCTACAATGAGCAGTTCTTC. Its protein product is CVSRDDRDRGYNEQFF.

The CDR3 DNA reads TGCAGTGCCATATCGTCGGGAGCCAATCAGCCCCAGCATTTT. This translates into CSAISSGANQPQHF. The chain joins TRBV20-1 to TRBJ1-5, with no clear D. Between the trimmed V and J ends, which lost 6 bases and 3 bases, there was a span of 15 bases. The CDR3 sequence is 14 residues long. Per the germline V gene, CDR1 is DFQATT and CDR2 is SNEGSKA (reference sequence).

Many counts were recorded for this clonotype. This chain connects TRBV29-1 to TRBJ2-2; TRBD1 agrees at 7 bases. The germline CDR1 and CDR2 sequences are SQVTM and ANQGSEA. With V trimmed by 5 bases and J by 2 bases, 8 bases remained unmatched. The CDR3 runs 15 residues. Here the CDR3 reads CSVSNRGPNTGELFF. The CDR3 coding sequence is TGCAGCGTTTCGAACAGGGGACCAAACACCGGGGAGCTGTTTTTT.

This clonotype was observed many times. This sequence joins TRBV9 and TRBJ2-7; D remains ambiguous. The germline V gene encodes CDR1 SGDLS and CDR2 YYNGEE. This CDR3 spans 14 amino acids. The V gene lost 0 bases and the J gene lost 0 bases, with 7 bases spanning the gap. CDR3 residues: CASSVDRSSYEQYF. CDR3 DNA sequence: TGTGCCAGCAGCGTAGACAGAAGCTCCTACGAGCAGTACTTC.

The sample holds a few counts of this clonotype. The chain couples TRBV28 to TRBJ1-1, with D maybe TRBD1 (6 bases). Between the trimmed V and J ends, which lost 2 bases and 7 bases, there was a span of 8 bases. The CDR3 contains 12 residues. Germline loops: CDR1 MDHEN, CDR2 SYDVKM. The CDR3 sequence is CASSLEGVEAFF. As DNA, the CDR3 is TGTGCCAGCAGTTTAGAGGGGGTTGAAGCTTTCTTT.